These 3 T cell receptor beta chains share one sample of origin, sequenced in a study of blood T cell repertoires in COVID-19. Generated by immunoSEQ multiplex PCR, the TCRdb table keeps only in-frame clones and is missing some. The data contain 190,000 or so clones, 70% to 90% of them singletons. Sequencing used PBMCs or T cells enriched from blood (not recorded which). These receptors were collected from a man aged 25 to 45 who had recovered from COVID-19.

The chain couples TRBV11-2 to TRBJ1-3; the match to TRBD1 covers 7 bases. V trimming: 5 bases; J trimming: 1 base; junction bases outside the gene matches: 8. Germline V CDR1 and CDR2: SGHAT, FQNNGV. The CDR3 length is 16 residues. The CDR3 DNA is TGTGCCAGCAGCCAAAGGGACAGTGGTTCTGGAAACACCATATATTTT. Its protein is CASSQRDSGSGNTIYF.

The sample holds one count of this clone. J is TRBJ1-5 and V is TRBV23-1; 8 bases agree with TRBD1. TRBV23-1 belongs to the ORF category, with a function that is uncertain. V lost 4 bases and J lost 1; bases outside the gene matches: 9. The CDR3 totals 17 residues. The CDR3 bases are TGCGCCAGCAGTCCCCTACGACAGGGGAAGAGCAATCAGCCCCAGCATTTT. This sequence encodes CASSPLRQGKSNQPQHF.

The chain joins TRBV7-2 to TRBJ1-2; the D gene is possibly TRBD1 (6 bases). The V gene lost 8 bases and the J gene lost 4 bases, with 11 bases spanning the gap. The germline gives CDR1 SGHTA, CDR2 FQGNSA. The CDR3 has 12 amino acids. CDR3 in amino acids: CASQDSFYGYTF. Written as DNA, the CDR3 is TGTGCCAGCCAGGACAGTTTCTATGGCTACACCTTC.